This T cell receptor beta chain appears in the sequencing data of a study of neurological immune-mediated disorders. It was by 5'RACE with 10-nucleotide random UMIs that the cDNA was made. One entry per CDR3 protein, called by TCRdb with MiXCR from the 5' RACE reads. This sample has 84,000 or so distinct CDR3 sequences; roughly 4.3% occur once, and the top ten carry approximately 5.8%. Time point denoted: longitudinal time-point 3. This clonotype showed up many times. Sequencing was carried out using PBMCs. This TCR was recovered from a woman between 55 and 75 years old with multiple sclerosis.

In nucleotides, the CDR3 is TGCGCCAGCAGCCAAGGGGAACAGGCCTATGGCTACACCTTC. Its protein product is CASSQGEQAYGYTF. This chain connects TRBV4-1 to TRBJ1-2; perhaps TRBD1 as D (5 bases). V was pared by 1 base and J by 4 bases, with 10 bases between. Germline CDR1 reads MGHRA; CDR2 reads YSYEKL. The CDR3 has 14 amino acids.